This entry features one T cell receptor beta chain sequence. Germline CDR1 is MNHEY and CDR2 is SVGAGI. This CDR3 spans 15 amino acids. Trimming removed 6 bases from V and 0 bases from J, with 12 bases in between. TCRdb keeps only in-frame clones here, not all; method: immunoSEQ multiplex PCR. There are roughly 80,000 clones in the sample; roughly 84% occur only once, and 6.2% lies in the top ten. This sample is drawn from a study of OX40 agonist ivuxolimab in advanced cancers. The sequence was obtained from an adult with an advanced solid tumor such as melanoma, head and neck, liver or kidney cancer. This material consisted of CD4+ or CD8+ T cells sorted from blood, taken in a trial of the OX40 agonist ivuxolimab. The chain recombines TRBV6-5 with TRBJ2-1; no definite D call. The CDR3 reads CASRSTVSSYNEQFF. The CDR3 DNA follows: TGTGCCAGCAGATCGACTGTGAGCTCCTACAATGAGCAGTTCTTC.